A selection of T cell receptor beta chains follows, all from one sample in a study of CD8 T cells in Susac syndrome. MiXCR, run by TCRdb on the immunoSEQ multiplex PCR reads, gives a single entry per CDR3 protein. The sample lists roughly 250,000 distinct CDR3 sequences; 90% to 97% were seen once. The sample comprised CD4+ T cells from PBMCs. These receptors were obtained from a human donor with Susac syndrome. The CDR3 runs from the conserved cysteine through the conserved F or W. The D gene is left open where the match is weak. Clone size, where shown, is once, few, many, or a class for clones that have expanded.

TRBV15	NA	TRBJ2-6	NA	TGTGCCACCAGCAGAGCAGGGGCTGGGGCCAACGTCCTGACTTTC	CATSRAGAGANVLTF
TRBV28	NA	TRBJ2-3	TRBD2	TGTGCCAGCAGTTTATTAGCGGGAGGGCCGGGAGATACGCAGTATTTT	CASSLLAGGPGDTQYF
TRBV5-1	NA	TRBJ1-2	NA	TGCGCCAGCAGCCTTTACCGCGAAACGGGGGTACGCTACACCTTC	CASSLYRETGVRYTF
TRBV20-1	NA	TRBJ2-3	TRBD2	TGCAGTGCTAGAGAGGTGGGACTAGGAACGCAGTATTTT	CSAREVGLGTQYF
TRBV4-2	NA	TRBJ2-7	NA	TGTGCCAGCAGCCAAGAGTCTCCGGACATAGTGTACTTC	CASSQESPDIVYF
TRBV11-2	NA	TRBJ1-1	NA	TGTGCCAGCAGCCCTCGGGGGGCAGGCTACACTGAAGCTTTCTTT	CASSPRGAGYTEAFF
TRBV3-1	NA	TRBJ1-1	NA	TGTGCCAGCAGCCAAGATATCAGGGGTGCTGAAGCTTTCTTT	CASSQDIRGAEAFF
TRBV29-1	NA	TRBJ2-7	TRBD1	TGCAGCGTTCTCTACAGGGGACAAAACGAGCAGTACTTC	CSVLYRGQNEQYF
TRBV6-1	NA	TRBJ2-1	NA	TGTGCCTGCTTTACAGGGTATGAGGAGCAGTTCTTC	CACFTGYEEQFF
TRBV9	NA	TRBJ2-1	NA	TGTGCCAGCAGCGTAGTGGGGGGTGAGCAGTTCTTC	CASSVVGGEQFF
TRBV4-1	NA	TRBJ2-3	TRBD2	TGCGCCAGCAGCCAAACTAGCGGGAGTGGGGATACGCAGTATTTT	CASSQTSGSGDTQYF
TRBV30	NA	TRBJ2-3	NA	TGTGCCTGGAGTGTACACGGGAGAGGGACAGATACGCAGTATTTT	CAWSVHGRGTDTQYF
TRBV28	NA	TRBJ2-3	NA	NA	CASILGTSTDTQYF
TRBV29-1	NA	TRBJ2-7	NA	TGCAGCGTCGTCTCGGTGGACGCGGCGGGAGAGCAGTACTTC	CSVVSVDAAGEQYF
TRBV7-9	NA	TRBJ1-1	NA	TGTGCCAGCAGCTCGGGACGCTTGAACACTGAAGCTTTCTTT	CASSSGRLNTEAFF
TRBV20-1	NA	TRBJ2-7	TRBD1	TGCAGTGCTAGAGTCGCTCCGGGACAGGGGCCCTACGAGCAGTACTTC	CSARVAPGQGPYEQYF
TRBV30	once	TRBJ2-5	NA	TGTGCCTGGAGTGGCGGGTTCGGGGAGACCCAGTACTTC	CAWSGGFGETQYF
TRBV4-1	NA	TRBJ1-5	NA	TGCGCCAGCAGCGGACCGGGTCTCGGGAGCAATCAGCCCCAGCATTTT	CASSGPGLGSNQPQHF
TRBV24-1	NA	TRBJ2-3	TRBD2	TGTGCCACCAGTGATCCCCTAGCGGGAAGGTCAGATACGCAGTATTTT	CATSDPLAGRSDTQYF
TRBV6-2/TRBV6-3	NA	TRBJ2-3	TRBD2	TGTGCCAGCAGCCCCGGACTAGCCCCGGCCACAGATACGCAGTATTTT	CASSPGLAPATDTQYF
TRBV11-3	NA	TRBJ2-3	NA	TGTGCCAGCAGCTTACTTTCCGTCGATACGCAGTATTTT	CASSLLSVDTQYF
TRBV28	NA	TRBJ2-1	TRBD2	TGTGCCAGCAGTTTCGGGACTAGCGGGGGGTACAATGAGCAGTTCTTC	CASSFGTSGGYNEQFF
TRBV20-1	NA	TRBJ2-5	NA	TGCAGTGCTAGAGATTATCCTAGCACCGCCCAAGAGACCCAGTACTTC	CSARDYPSTAQETQYF
TRBV23-1	NA	TRBJ2-1	NA	TGCGCCCCCTTGAGCACCGACAATGAGCAGTTCTTC	CAPLSTDNEQFF
TRBV5-1	NA	TRBJ2-1	TRBD2	TGCGCCAGCAGCTCACTAGCGGGAGATCGCAATGAGCAGTTCTTC	CASSSLAGDRNEQFF
TRBV14	NA	TRBJ2-5	NA	TGTGCCAGCAGCCACGGGGAGACCCAGTACTTC	CASSHGETQYF
TRBV6-2/TRBV6-3	NA	TRBJ2-2	TRBD2	TGTGCCAGCAGTCCTAGCGGGAGAAGCGGGGAGCTGTTTTTT	CASSPSGRSGELFF
TRBV7-9	NA	TRBJ2-7	TRBD2	TGTGCCAGCAGCTTAACGGTGGGGACTAGCGGGAGCTACGAGCAGTACTTC	CASSLTVGTSGSYEQYF
TRBV20-1	NA	TRBJ1-2	TRBD1	TGCAGTGCTAGAGTCGGGACAGGGACTAACTATGGCTACACCTTC	CSARVGTGTNYGYTF
TRBV29-1	NA	TRBJ1-1	NA	TGCAGCGTTGACCAGGTAGGGGACACTGAAGCTTTCTTT	CSVDQVGDTEAFF
TRBV24-1	NA	TRBJ1-5	NA	TGTGCCACCGGTTACAGCCAGTATAGCAATCAGCCCCAGCATTTT	CATGYSQYSNQPQHF
TRBV6-1	once	TRBJ2-3	TRBD2	TGTGCCAGTAATCCTAGCGGGAGACCATACACAGATACGCAGTATTTT	CASNPSGRPYTDTQYF
TRBV6-5	NA	TRBJ2-7	NA	TGTGCCAGCAGGCCCGGGACCCCTAACGAGCAGTACTTC	CASRPGTPNEQYF
TRBV12-3/TRBV12-4	NA	TRBJ2-5	NA	TGTGCCAGCAGACTGGGGGGGACCCAGTACTTC	CASRLGGTQYF
TRBV29-1	NA	TRBJ2-1	NA	TGCTGGGGCGGCTCCTACAATGAGCAGTTCTTC	CWGGSYNEQFF
TRBV13	NA	TRBJ2-4	TRBD2	TGTGCCAGCACTAGGGGGACTAGCGGGAACATTCAGTACTTC	CASTRGTSGNIQYF
TRBV14	NA	TRBJ2-7	TRBD2	TGTGCCAGCAGCCAAACGACTAGCGGGGCTTACGAGCAGTACTTC	CASSQTTSGAYEQYF
TRBV30	NA	TRBJ2-3	NA	TGTGCCTGGAGTGTACTTTTGTCAACAGATACGCAGTATTTT	CAWSVLLSTDTQYF
TRBV20-1	NA	TRBJ2-7	NA	TGCAGTGCTATTTCCCTAGCTCAATACGAGCAGTACTTC	CSAISLAQYEQYF
TRBV18	NA	TRBJ1-2	TRBD1	TGTGCCAGCTCAACGGACAGGGCCCTTGGCTACACCTTC	CASSTDRALGYTF
TRBV30	NA	TRBJ2-3	TRBD2	TGTGCCTATTCTAGCGGGAGTAAGACAGATACGCAGTATTTT	CAYSSGSKTDTQYF
TRBV7-7	NA	TRBJ2-2	TRBD2	TGTGCTAGCAGCGCACTCGACCTAGCGGGAGGCACCGGGGAGCTGTTTTTT	CASSALDLAGGTGELFF
TRBV2	NA	TRBJ1-2	NA	TGTGCCAGCAGTGAAACCAGGGTCCTCTTGGACTACACCTTC	CASSETRVLLDYTF
TRBV2	NA	TRBJ1-2	TRBD1	TGTGCCAGCAGTGAAGGGACAGGGGGCGGCTATGGCTACACCTTC	CASSEGTGGGYGYTF
TRBV12-3/TRBV12-4	NA	TRBJ1-3	TRBD1	TGTGCCAGCAGTCCGTTGACAGGGAGAAGCGGAAACACCATATATTTT	CASSPLTGRSGNTIYF
TRBV7-9	NA	TRBJ2-5	NA	TGTGCCAGCAACGGACTCAACGCCGTAGAGACCCAGTACTTC	CASNGLNAVETQYF
TRBV12-5	NA	TRBJ2-5	NA	TGTGCTAGTGGTTTTATTGGCCAAGAGACCCAGTACTTC	CASGFIGQETQYF
TRBV27	NA	TRBJ2-7	TRBD1	TGTGCCAGCAGTCTGGGGACAGGGGAAGGCTACGAGCAGTACTTC	CASSLGTGEGYEQYF
TRBV28	NA	TRBJ1-2	NA	TGTGCCAGCAGTTCCCCGGGGGTTATCTATGGCTACACCTTC	CASSSPGVIYGYTF
TRBV30	NA	TRBJ2-3	NA	TGTGCCTGGACCCAGACCCCCACTAGCACAGATACGCAGTATTTT	CAWTQTPTSTDTQYF
TRBV20-1	NA	TRBJ2-1	NA	TGCAGTGGAGTCGGGACCTACAATGAGCAGTTCTTC	CSGVGTYNEQFF